The 14 T cell receptor beta chains in this list originate from one sample, sequenced in a study of cytomegalovirus exposure and HLA in healthy donors (dated by TCRdb to 2015 to 2018). The receptor library was made with the immunoSEQ multiplex PCR assay. The multiplex PCR relied on a mix of 60 forward primers for TCR Vbeta segments and 13 reverse primers for TCR Jbeta segments. TCRdb provides this immuneACCESS table in a form limited to in-frame rearrangements. Some clones are lacking; in checked studies, under half of them reflect an unresolved V gene, and why the rest are absent is not known. The sample table records 60,000 to 80,000 clones; 70% to 85% of these occur just once. Approximately 3% of the sample belongs to the ten largest clones. The sequencing input was PBMCs. These receptors originate from a woman in her twenties or thirties in good health and CMV-seronegative.

As DNA, the CDR3 is TGTGCCAGCAGCTTAGATCTGTGGACTAGCGAAAACGGGGAGCTGTTTTTT. Translating it yields CASSLDLWTSENGELFF. The rearrangement links TRBV11-3 to TRBJ2-2; TRBD2 matches at 9 bases. Germline V CDR1 and CDR2: SGHNT, YENEEA. V lost 0 bases and J lost 7; bases outside the gene matches: 9. This CDR3 has 17 amino acids.

The V call is TRBV6-4, the J call TRBJ2-4, with a weak D call TRBD2 (6 bases). V dropped 0 bases and J dropped 7 bases, with 10 bases sitting between them. Germline V gene data show CDR1 as MRHNA and CDR2 as SNTAGT. The CDR3 consists of 14 residues. The CDR3 loop is CASSDSKRANIQYF. In DNA form, the CDR3 reads TGTGCCAGCAGTGACTCGAAGCGGGCGAACATTCAGTACTTC.

This rearrangement joins TRBV18 to TRBJ1-5; possible D gene TRBD1, 6 bases. The germline gives CDR1 KGHSH, CDR2 LQKENI. The CDR3 loop spans 13 amino acids. Trimming removed 6 bases from V and 4 bases from J, with 10 bases in between. The CDR3 DNA follows: TGTGCCAGCTCTGACAGGACTAATCAGCCCCAGCATTTT. Amino acid sequence: CASSDRTNQPQHF.

With regard to this clone: A junction end diverges from the germline sequence, so it may reflect a read error. The same CDR3 is also encoded by other DNA sequences in this sample. The chain combines TRBV11-1 with TRBJ2-5; 10 bases match TRBD1. Germline V CDR1 and CDR2: SGHAT, FQDESV (reference sequence). The CDR3 extends over 14 amino acids. Here the CDR3 reads CASSLRQGAETQYF. Written as DNA, the CDR3 is TGTGCCAGCAGCCTTAGACAGGGGGCGGAGACACAGTACTTC.

V is TRBV6-5 and J is TRBJ2-3, with a possible D match to TRBD2 (6 bases). The CDR3 has 15 amino acids. The V gene lost 2 bases and the J gene lost 3 bases, with 12 bases spanning the gap. CDR1 is MNHEY, CDR2 SVGAGI, per germline. The chain's CDR3 is CASSYGTLLTDTQYF. The CDR3 bases are TGTGCCAGCAGTTACGGGACTCTCCTTACAGATACGCAGTATTTT.

The sample holds a few counts of this clone. The gene calls are TRBV6-4 and TRBJ2-1, with 9 bases fitting TRBD2. Germline V lookup: CDR1 MRHNA, CDR2 SNTAGT. The trim removed 0 bases at V and 4 bases at J, leaving 1 base unmatched. This CDR3 is 15 amino acids long. In nucleotides, the CDR3 is TGTGCCAGCAGTGACTCTAGCGGGAGTTACAATGAGCAGTTCTTC. It specifies CASSDSSGSYNEQFF.

This clone occurred once. The chain employs TRBV5-8 and TRBJ1-5, with a weak D call TRBD1 (6 bases). Germline V gene sequence: CDR1 SGHTS, CDR2 YDEGEE. The CDR3 covers 14 residues. V dropped 2 bases and J dropped 9 bases, with 15 bases sitting between them. CDR3 loop: CASSFSGTIMPQHF. Written as DNA, the CDR3 is TGTGCCAGCAGCTTCTCAGGGACAATCATGCCCCAGCATTTT.

The V call is TRBV20-1, the J call TRBJ2-1; perhaps TRBD2 as D (6 bases). V was shortened by 7 bases and J by 9 bases, with 10 bases between the two germline ends. The germline CDR1 and CDR2 sequences are DFQATT and SNEGSKA (reference sequence). CDR3 size: 10 residues. This CDR3 is CSVLGGEQFF. CDR3 DNA sequence: TGCAGTGTTTTGGGGGGTGAGCAGTTCTTC.

This chain links TRBV29-1 with TRBJ2-5; 8 bases line up with TRBD1. The CDR3 has 13 amino acids. V shed 1 base, J shed 5 bases, and the junction held 3 bases outside the gene matches. Germline CDR1 is SQVTM and CDR2 is ANQGSEA. Here the CDR3 reads CSVEGQGFETQYF. The CDR3 DNA sequence: TGCAGCGTTGAAGGACAGGGGTTCGAGACCCAGTACTTC. Complete variable domain (other parts from reference TRBV29-1 and TRBJ2-5): SAVISQKPSRDICQRGTSLTIQCQVDSQVTMMFWYRQQPGQSLTLIATANQGSEATYESGFVIDKFPISRPNLTFSTLTVSNMSPEDSSIYLCSVEGQGFETQYFGPGTRLLVL.

The chain recombines TRBV25-1 with TRBJ1-4; D gene uncertain. Trimming left V 3 bases short and J 10 bases short, with 15 bases between. The CDR3 sequence is 14 residues long. Germline V gene sequence: CDR1 MGHDK, CDR2 SYGVNS. The CDR3: CASSERPDAGKLFF. The CDR3 nucleotides read TGTGCCAGCAGTGAGAGGCCTGACGCCGGAAAACTGTTTTTT.

This chain connects TRBV18 to TRBJ2-7, with TRBD1 identical over 9 bases. Losses at the gene ends were 4 bases for V and 5 bases for J; bases not matched to a gene: 6. Germline V gene lookup returns CDR1 KGHSH and CDR2 LQKENI. The CDR3 is 14 residues long. In nucleotides, the CDR3 is TGTGCCAGCTCACTCCGGGACAGGGTCCACGAGCAGTACGTC. It is translated as CASSLRDRVHEQYV.

This chain connects TRBV7-9 to TRBJ2-2, with a possible D match to TRBD2 (6 bases). Trimming stripped 6 bases from V and 5 bases from J, with 13 bases between. Germline V gene lookup returns CDR1 SEHNR and CDR2 FQNEAQ (reference sequence). This CDR3 is built from 14 residues. Here the CDR3 reads CASSSSGGTGELFF. CDR3 nucleotides: TGTGCCAGCAGTTCGAGTGGGGGGACCGGGGAGCTGTTTTTT.

V is TRBV6-4 and J is TRBJ1-2; 8 bases are shared with TRBD1. Germline loops: CDR1 MRHNA, CDR2 SNTAGT. This CDR3 contains 15 residues. V trimming: 0 bases; J trimming: 4 bases; junction bases outside the gene matches: 4. CDR3 amino acids: CASSDSAGGPYGYTF. CDR3 nucleotide sequence: TGTGCCAGCAGTGACTCAGCAGGGGGCCCCTATGGCTACACCTTC.

The rearrangement uses TRBV2 and TRBJ1-1; D possibly corresponds to TRBD1 (5 bases). Germline V gene lookup returns CDR1 SNHLY and CDR2 FYNNEI. The CDR3 has 15 residues. V gave up 8 bases and J gave up 1 base, with 17 bases separating them. The CDR3 loop reads CASFPSGASNTEAFF. CDR3 sequence (DNA): TGTGCCAGCTTCCCTAGTGGGGCGTCGAACACTGAAGCTTTCTTT.